This T cell receptor (beta chain) was observed in a study of T-cell reconstitution after alpha-beta-depleted transplantation in children. This clonotype was counted at least ten times. Preparation of the TCRbeta library was carried out with unique molecular identifiers. One entry per CDR3 protein results from TCRdb running MiXCR on the PCR reads. The sample includes roughly 670,000 distinct CDR3 sequences, over 10% of them seen just once. The CDR3 totals 15 residues. V lost 1 base, J lost 4 bases, and 8 bases stayed unmatched. Germline V gene lookup returns CDR1 DFQATT and CDR2 SNEGSKA (reference sequence).

J is TRBJ2-7 and V is TRBV20-1, with TRBD2 matching 9 bases. The source is a girl aged 2-10 years with congenital amegakaryocytic thrombocytopenia, due to receive a stem cell transplant. The specimen comprised PBMCs, sampled before TCRalphabeta/CD19-depleted stem cell transplant. The CDR3: CSARVTGTSSYEQYF. The CDR3 DNA reads as TGCAGTGCTAGAGTTACCGGGACTAGCAGTTACGAGCAGTACTTC.